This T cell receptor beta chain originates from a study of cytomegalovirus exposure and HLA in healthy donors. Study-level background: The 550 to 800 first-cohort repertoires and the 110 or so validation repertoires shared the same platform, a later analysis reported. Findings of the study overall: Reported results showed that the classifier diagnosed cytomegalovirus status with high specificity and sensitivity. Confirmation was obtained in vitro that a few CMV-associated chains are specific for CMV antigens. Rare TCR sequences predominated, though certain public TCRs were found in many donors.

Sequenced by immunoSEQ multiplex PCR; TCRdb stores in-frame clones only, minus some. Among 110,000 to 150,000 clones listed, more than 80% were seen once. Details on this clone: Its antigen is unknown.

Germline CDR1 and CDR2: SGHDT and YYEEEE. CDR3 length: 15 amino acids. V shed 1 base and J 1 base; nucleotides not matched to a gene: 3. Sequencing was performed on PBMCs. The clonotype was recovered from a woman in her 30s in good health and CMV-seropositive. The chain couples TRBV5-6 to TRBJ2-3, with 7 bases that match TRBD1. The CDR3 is CASSLFDRGTDTQYF. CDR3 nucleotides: TGTGCCAGCAGCTTGTTTGACAGGGGCACAGATACGCAGTATTTT.